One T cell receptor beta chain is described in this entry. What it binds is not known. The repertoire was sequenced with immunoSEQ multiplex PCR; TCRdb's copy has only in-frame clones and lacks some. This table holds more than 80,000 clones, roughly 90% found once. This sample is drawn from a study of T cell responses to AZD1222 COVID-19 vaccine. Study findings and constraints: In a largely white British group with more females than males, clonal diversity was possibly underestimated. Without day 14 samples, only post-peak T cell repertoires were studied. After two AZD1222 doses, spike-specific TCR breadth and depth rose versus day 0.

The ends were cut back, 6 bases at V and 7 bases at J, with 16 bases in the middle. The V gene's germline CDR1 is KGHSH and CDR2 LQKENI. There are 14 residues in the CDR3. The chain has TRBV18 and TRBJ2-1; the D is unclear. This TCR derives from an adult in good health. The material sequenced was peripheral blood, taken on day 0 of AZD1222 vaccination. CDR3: CASSPRAGENEQFF. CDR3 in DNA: TGTGCCAGCTCGCCTCGGGCAGGAGAGAATGAGCAGTTCTTC.